The clone carrying this T cell receptor beta chain was counted a single time. As yet, its antigen is unknown. The V end lost 4 bases, the J end lost 6 bases, and 10 bases lay between the germline ends. From germline, CDR1 is SGHTS and CDR2 YDEGEE. This CDR3 contains 13 residues. This sample stems from a study of T cells in Graves' hyperthyroidism and ophthalmopathy. Study-wide results and limits: The model foresaw ophthalmopathy a median approximately 6.1 months prior to onset.

The investigators amplified TCR beta CDR3 regions from RNA transcripts. In the first-round RT-PCR of the TCR CDR3, the HTBI primer set was used. TCRdb called the multiplex PCR reads again in MiXCR, with one record for every CDR3 protein. Of 660,000 or so distinct CDR3 sequences listed, under 25% were seen once; the top ten hold under 35%. The genes are TRBV5-8 and TRBJ2-2; D is unresolved. The sequencing sample was made of blood. The source of this sequence is a man younger than 40 with Graves' ophthalmopathy. The CDR3 region has the DNA TGTGCCAGCAGCCAGAAGATGGCCGGGGAGCTGTTTTTT. This sequence encodes CASSQKMAGELFF.